These 9 T cell receptor beta chains share one sample of origin, sequenced in a study of T cells in localized non-small cell lung cancer. Profiled with immunoSEQ multiplex PCR; TCRdb holds only in-frame clones, not every one. Here the sample spans about 24,000 clones, 84% being singletons. The input for sequencing was PBMCs, taken before any cancer treatment. The receptors were gathered from a man aged 40-75 years with stage II lung adenocarcinoma.

This sequence joins TRBV6-1 and TRBJ1-2; 10 bases fit TRBD1. Per the germline V gene, CDR1 is MNHNS and CDR2 is SASEGT. Trimming took 5 bases from V and 2 from J; bases not matched to a gene: 5. This CDR3 is 15 amino acids long. The CDR3 reads CASSHGTGENYGYTF. DNA for the CDR3: TGTGCCAGCAGTCACGGGACAGGGGAAAACTATGGCTACACCTTC.

The chain carries TRBV2 and TRBJ1-4; 11 nucleotides match TRBD1. Germline CDR1 is SNHLY and CDR2 is FYNNEI. V shed 1 base, J shed 4 bases, and the junction held 5 bases outside the gene matches. The CDR3 length is 17 residues. As DNA, the CDR3 is TGTGCCAGCAGTGAAGGAGGACAGGGGGCTGGTAATGAAAAACTGTTTTTT. It encodes CASSEGGQGAGNEKLFF.

The rearrangement links TRBV5-5 to TRBJ2-7; D remains unclear. V was shortened by 2 bases and J by 1 base, with 10 bases between the two germline ends. CDR1 SGHKS and CDR2 YYEKEE come from the germline V gene (reference sequence). The CDR3 sequence is 14 residues long. The CDR3 DNA sequence: TGTGCCAGCAGCTTTCGTCCGGATTCCTACGAGCAGTACTTC. The encoded protein is CASSFRPDSYEQYF.

This clone was seen once. The chain employs TRBV18 and TRBJ1-6; 7 bases are shared with TRBD1. Germline V gene data show CDR1 as KGHSH and CDR2 as LQKENI. CDR3 length equals 15 residues. The trim removed 5 bases at V and 7 bases at J, leaving 8 bases unmatched. The CDR3 spells CASSAAGTVNSPLHF. In DNA form, the CDR3 reads TGTGCCAGCTCAGCAGCCGGGACAGTAAATTCACCCCTCCACTTT. Drawing the rest from reference TRBV18 and TRBJ1-6, the complete variable domain is NAGVMQNPRHLVRRRGQEARLRCSPMKGHSHVYWYRQLPEEGLKFMVYLQKENIIDESGMPKERFSAEFPKEGPSILRIQQVVRGDSAAYFCASSAAGTVNSPLHFGNGTRLTVT.

V usage is TRBV19 and J usage is TRBJ1-1; 7 bases line up with TRBD1. V shed 5 bases and J 4 bases; nucleotides not matched to a gene: 10. Germline V lookup: CDR1 LNHDA, CDR2 SQIVND (reference sequence). CDR3 size: 15 residues. CDR3 region: CASSRSTGVGTEAFF. CDR3 DNA: TGTGCCAGTAGTCGTTCTACAGGGGTTGGCACTGAAGCTTTCTTT.

The rearrangement links TRBV5-1 to TRBJ1-2, with 8 positions matching TRBD1. This CDR3 has 14 residues. The germline V gene encodes CDR1 SGHRS and CDR2 YFSETQ. V was pared by 4 bases and J by 3 bases, with 5 bases of the junction left unmatched. The CDR3 loop reads CASSPLTGDYGYTF. Written as DNA, the CDR3 is TGCGCCAGCAGCCCTTTGACAGGGGACTATGGCTACACCTTC.

This clone appeared a few times. The chain joins TRBV6-6 to TRBJ2-1; the D call may be TRBD1 or TRBD2 (5 bases each). This CDR3 is built from 12 residues. Trimming left V 1 base short and J 16 bases short, with 14 bases between. Germline lookup yields CDR1 MNHNY and CDR2 SVGAGI (reference sequence). DNA for the CDR3: TGTGCCAGCAGTTACTTAGGGGACGGGGAATTCTTC. As protein: CASSYLGDGEFF.

V usage is TRBV12-5 and J usage is TRBJ1-2, with TRBD1 matching 7 bases. Germline assignment: CDR1 LGHNT and CDR2 FRNRAP. The CDR3 is made up of 15 amino acids. V lost 5 bases and J lost 6; bases outside the gene matches: 12. CDR3 sequence (DNA): TGTGCTAGTGGTCCCCTCCAGGGGGAGCCTAATGGCTACACCTTC. This gives the protein CASGPLQGEPNGYTF.

The V and J genes are TRBV7-9 and TRBJ2-1; D perhaps matches TRBD2 (5 bases). V lost 4 bases to trimming and J lost 7 bases, with 8 bases between them. In germline, CDR1 is SEHNR, CDR2 FQNEAQ (reference sequence). This CDR3 contains 12 residues. In DNA form, the CDR3 reads TGTGCCAGCAGCTCCCGCGGGAATGAGCAGTTCTTC. Translation: CASSSRGNEQFF.